The present T cell receptor (beta chain) was sequenced within a study of CD8 T cells in ankylosing spondylitis. Whole-study findings and limits: Blood of patients with ankylosing spondylitis appeared to be characterized by a TCR beta motif of seven or eight highly homologous variants.

Germline loops: CDR1 SNHLY, CDR2 FYNNEI. The CDR3 has 13 residues. V was clipped by 6 bases and J by 3 bases, with 9 bases between them. Quantitative 5'-RACE with molecular barcodes produced the TCR beta libraries. A single record per CDR3 protein comes from TCRdb applying MiXCR to the 5' RACE reads. Here the sample spans about 500,000 distinct CDR3 sequences, roughly 13% being singletons. This clonotype was seen a handful of times. Its matching antigen is unknown. This TCR derives from a male donor with ankylosing spondylitis. This chain joins TRBV2 and TRBJ2-1; the D gene is possibly TRBD1 (6 bases). The source material was blood, either unsorted or a sorted T cell fraction (not recorded which). CDR3 region: CASSGDNYNEQFF. The DNA of the CDR3 is TGTGCCAGCAGCGGGGACAACTACAATGAGCAGTTCTTC.